This TCR beta chain originates from a study of blood T cell repertoires in COVID-19 (dated by TCRdb to 2019 to 2021). For context, the study as a whole: Samples from collaborators originated in the United States, Italy and Spain and spanned both the acute and convalescent phases of COVID-19. The material from the prospective study consisted of cDNA or gDNA derived from T cells, B-cell-depleted T cells, or PBMCs. Deeply sampled blood TCRbeta repertoires from subjects exposed to, actively infected with, or recovered from COVID-19 were included in the dataset. The repertoires were made available in a free public database intended to serve as a resource for research on the immune response to SARS-CoV-2. The samples were drawn from two sources: the first 160 participants of the ongoing ImmuneRACE study, and 950 to 1,500 subjects contributed by 6 global collaborators. Sample metadata almost always included a de-identified subject ID, COVID-19 status, age in years and sex. HLA class I and class II types, where available, came from metadata supplied by the sample provider rather than from assay-based typing. Overall study results and their limits: Clinical and demographic metadata were provided uncurated, with the amount varying by source and participant.

At the junction V is shortened by 4 bases and J by 4 bases; bases outside the gene matches: 10. Reading the germline V gene (reference sequence) gives CDR1 SEHNR and CDR2 FQNEAQ. The CDR3 covers 17 residues, taking in both the cysteine and the phenylalanine. CDR3 DNA only is kept here, 51 bases in frame from base 1. To note about this clone: No antigen is known for it. Per-base qualities were not stored, and no clone one base away is much larger.

The collaborating institutions used their own protocols to collect whole blood in K2EDTA tubes. For TCRbeta analysis, collaborators shipped samples in one of three forms: frozen whole blood, isolated PBMCs, or DNA extracted from either of those sample types. TCRbeta CDR3 regions were amplified from genomic DNA using the immunoSEQ Assay, a bias-controlled multiplex PCR. In the source study's methods: Nucleated cell counts per sample were estimated from amplification of reference gene primers within the assay. To quantify the absolute abundance of each unique TCRbeta CDR3 rearrangement, sequence reads were collapsed and filtered. For each sample, productive Simpson clonality was calculated as the square root of Simpson's diversity index across productive rearrangements. The source is immuneACCESS, and TCRdb retained only in-frame sequences with V and J called. Part of the clones is not carried over; for the studies checked, unresolved V genes explain less than half of this, and the remainder is unexplained. The DNA was the basis for D and trimming; V, J and clone size are from that table. For this sample there are around 260,000 clones; 88% appear just once. The ten most abundant clones make up around 0.7% of the sample.

This TCR was sampled from a human donor in a cohort sampled during active COVID-19. This chain is built from TRBV7-9 and TRBJ2-6; TRBD2 aligns with 7 central bases. Source material: peripheral blood. The DNA sequence follows: TGTGCCAGCAGCTCCGGGGGAGGGGATTCAGGGGCCAACGTCCTGACTTTC. This gives the protein CASSSGGGDSGANVLTF.